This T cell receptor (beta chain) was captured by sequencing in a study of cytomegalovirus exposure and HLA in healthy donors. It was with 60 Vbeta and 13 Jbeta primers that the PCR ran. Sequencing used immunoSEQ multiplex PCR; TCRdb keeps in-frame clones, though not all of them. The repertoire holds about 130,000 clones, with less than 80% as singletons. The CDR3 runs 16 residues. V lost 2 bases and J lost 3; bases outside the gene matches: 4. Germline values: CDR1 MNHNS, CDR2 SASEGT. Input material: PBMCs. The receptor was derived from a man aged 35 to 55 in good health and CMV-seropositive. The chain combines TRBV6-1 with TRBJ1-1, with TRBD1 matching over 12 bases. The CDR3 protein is CASSELGQGAYTEAFF. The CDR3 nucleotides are TGTGCCAGCAGTGAACTGGGACAGGGGGCGTACACTGAAGCTTTCTTT.